These 3 T cell receptor beta chains were all obtained from the same sample, sequenced in a study of immune heterogeneity within non-small cell lung tumors. The TCR beta CDR3 region underwent multiplex PCR amplification with 32 V and 13 J primers. TCRdb reprocessed the multiplex PCR reads with MiXCR, giving one entry per CDR3 protein. Of 10,000 to 15,000 distinct CDR3 sequences listed, 23% were seen once; the top ten hold over 10%. Template material comprised bulk tumor genomic DNA at 500 to 650 ng per sample. Far-apart biopsies, several per primary tumor, were taken during surgery. Patients went through curative surgery, and their non-small cell lung cancer was untreated and newly diagnosed. Sequenced sample: lung tumor tissue. The receptors were gathered from a man in his fifties with non-small cell lung cancer.

This clonotype has only a few counts. Just one base apart from a much larger clone, this may be a read error. The gene calls are TRBV7-8 and TRBJ2-5; 9 bases fit TRBD2. Looked up from germline, CDR1 is SGHVS and CDR2 is FQNEAQ. The CDR3 is 15 residues long. Losses at the gene ends were 1 base for V and 4 bases for J; bases not matched to a gene: 4. The CDR3: CASSLVAGEIETQYF. The CDR3 bases are TGTGCCAGCAGCTTAGTAGCGGGGGAAATAGAGACCCAGTACTTC.

In this sample, this clonotype turned up many times. The V call is TRBV6-1, the J call TRBJ2-7; D remains ambiguous. V gave up 4 bases and J gave up 1 base, with 11 bases separating them. The CDR3 covers 14 residues. Germline loops: CDR1 MNHNS, CDR2 SASEGT. This CDR3 reads CASSAGPQSYEQYF. Written as DNA, the CDR3 is TGTGCCAGCAGTGCTGGACCCCAGTCCTACGAGCAGTACTTC.

This clonotype showed up many times. The chain couples TRBV27 to TRBJ2-7; D call uncertain. Germline V gene lookup returns CDR1 MNHEY and CDR2 SMNVEV (reference sequence). The CDR3 covers 13 residues. Trimming pared 3 bases from V and 5 bases from J, leaving 11 bases between. As DNA, the CDR3 is TGTGCCAGCAGTTTCGGTGAGGCCCACGAGCAGTACTTC. Amino acids: CASSFGEAHEQYF.